These 5 T cell receptor beta chains share one sample of origin, sequenced in a study of PD-L1 blockade in urothelial cancer. As to time point: pretreatment peripheral blood. The protocol was immunoSEQ multiplex PCR, while the TCRdb copy is restricted to in-frame clones and leaves out a portion. The table lists tens of thousands of clones, 81% of them singletons. Source: PBMCs, taken around atezolizumab (anti-PD-L1) treatment. These receptor sequences come from an older man with urothelial cancer.

The chain employs TRBV19 and TRBJ1-1; 11 bases fit TRBD1. V lost 5 bases and J lost 4; bases outside the gene matches: 6. The germline V gene has CDR1 LNHDA and CDR2 SQIVND (reference sequence). The CDR3 runs 15 residues. The CDR3 sequence is CASSPTDRGPTEAFF. CDR3 bases: TGTGCCAGTAGTCCTACGGACAGGGGGCCCACTGAAGCTTTCTTT.

The J gene is TRBJ2-2, the V gene TRBV5-6; TRBD1 is a possible D gene (6 bases). V was trimmed by 2 bases and J by 2 bases, leaving 10 bases between them. Germline-derived CDR1 and CDR2 are SGHDT and YYEEEE. CDR3 length: 15 amino acids. CDR3 DNA: TGTGCCAGCAGCTTAAGAGGGGGAAACACCGGGGAGCTGTTTTTT. Its translation: CASSLRGGNTGELFF.

V is TRBV7-9 and J is TRBJ2-1, with D tentatively TRBD1 (5 bases). The CDR3 has 15 amino acids. V shed 1 base and J shed 6 bases, with 13 bases lying between them. Per the germline V gene, CDR1 is SEHNR and CDR2 is FQNEAQ (reference sequence). The CDR3 region is CASSLEGIKVNEQFF. The CDR3 region has the DNA TGTGCCAGCAGCTTAGAGGGGATAAAGGTCAATGAGCAGTTCTTC.

The chain recombines TRBV5-1 with TRBJ2-6, with 8 nucleotides matching TRBD1. Germline assignment: CDR1 SGHRS and CDR2 YFSETQ. This CDR3 contains 21 residues. V lost 0 bases to trimming and J lost 2 bases; unmatched junction nucleotides: 16. The CDR3 DNA reads as TGCGCCAGCAGCTTGGAGGGCCTTAGTGGGAGCAGGGGGCCTGGGGCCAACGTCCTGACTTTC. This translates into CASSLEGLSGSRGPGANVLTF.

This sequence joins TRBV30 and TRBJ2-6; D may be TRBD1 (6 bases). The CDR3 covers 16 residues. Per germline, CDR1 GTSNPN and CDR2 SVGIG (reference sequence). V was pared by 2 bases and J by 4 bases, with 15 bases between. In DNA form, the CDR3 reads TGTGCCTGGAGTCGCCGCAGGGGTGCCGGGGCCAACGTCCTGACTTTC. Residues: CAWSRRRGAGANVLTF.